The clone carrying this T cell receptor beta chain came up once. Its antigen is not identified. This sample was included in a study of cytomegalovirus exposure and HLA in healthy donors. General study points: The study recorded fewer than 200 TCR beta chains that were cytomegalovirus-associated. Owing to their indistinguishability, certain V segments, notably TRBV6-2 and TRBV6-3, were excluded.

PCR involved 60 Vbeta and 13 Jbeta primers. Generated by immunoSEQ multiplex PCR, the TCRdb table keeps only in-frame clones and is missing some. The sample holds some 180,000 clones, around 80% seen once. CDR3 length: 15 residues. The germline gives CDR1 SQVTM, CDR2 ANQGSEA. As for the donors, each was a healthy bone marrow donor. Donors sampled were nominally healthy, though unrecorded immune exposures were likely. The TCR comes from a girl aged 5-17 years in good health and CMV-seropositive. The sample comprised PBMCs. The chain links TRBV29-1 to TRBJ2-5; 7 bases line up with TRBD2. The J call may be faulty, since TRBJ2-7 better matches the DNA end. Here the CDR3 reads CSVIRAGEETYEQYF. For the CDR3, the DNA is TGCAGCGTTATCCGGGCGGGGGAGGAAACCTACGAGCAGTACTTC.